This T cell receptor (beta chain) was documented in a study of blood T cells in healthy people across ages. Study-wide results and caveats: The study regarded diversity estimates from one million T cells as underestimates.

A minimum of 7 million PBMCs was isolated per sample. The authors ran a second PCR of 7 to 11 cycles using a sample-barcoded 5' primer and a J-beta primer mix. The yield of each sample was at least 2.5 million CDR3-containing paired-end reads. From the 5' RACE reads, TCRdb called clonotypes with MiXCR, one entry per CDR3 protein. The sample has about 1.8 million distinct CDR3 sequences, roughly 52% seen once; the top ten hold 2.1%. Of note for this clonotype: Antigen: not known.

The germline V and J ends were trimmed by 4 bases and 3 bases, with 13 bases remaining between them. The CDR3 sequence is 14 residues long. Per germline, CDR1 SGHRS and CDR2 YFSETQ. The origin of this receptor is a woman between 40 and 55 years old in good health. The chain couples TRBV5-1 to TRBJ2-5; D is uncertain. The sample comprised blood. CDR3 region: CASSTRADKETQYF. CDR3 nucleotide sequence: TGCGCCAGCAGCACCCGGGCCGATAAAGAGACCCAGTACTTC.